These 20 T cell receptor beta chains were sequenced from one sample in a study of shared clonotypes between healthy human individuals. Some clones are missing from TCRdb's copy, which holds only in-frame ones; the method was immunoSEQ multiplex PCR. The sample contains hundreds of thousands of clones, 74% of which appear only once. Source material: memory CD4+ T cells sorted from blood. Subset: CD45RA-negative fraction. These receptors all stem from a woman aged 25 to 45 in good health.

The V gene is TRBV7-7, the J gene TRBJ2-1, with 9 bases that match TRBD1. Germline CDR1 SSHAT, CDR2 FNYEAQ (reference sequence). This CDR3 has 18 amino acids. J lost 5 bases, V lost 1 base, and 12 bases had no gene match. In DNA, the CDR3 is TGTGCCAGCAGCTTAGGTTTTTCCCGGGACAGGGTGGACAATGAGCAGTTCTTC. This translates into CASSLGFSRDRVDNEQFF.

The chain joins TRBV25-1 to TRBJ2-6, with D hard to call. This CDR3 has 16 residues. The V and J ends lost 0 bases and 0 bases respectively, with 6 bases between them. The germline CDR1 and CDR2 sequences are MGHDK and SYGVNS. CDR3 sequence: CASSEYASSGANVLTF. The CDR3 DNA reads as TGTGCCAGCAGTGAATATGCCAGCTCTGGGGCCAACGTCCTGACTTTC.

This chain links TRBV27 with TRBJ2-7; no firm D call. There are 12 residues in the CDR3. Germline CDR1 is MNHEY and CDR2 is SMNVEV (reference sequence). Trimming cost V 5 bases and J 11 bases, with 16 bases left between them. For the CDR3, the DNA is TGTGCCAGCAGTGAATACGGCTCCTTCGAGTACTTC. Protein sequence: CASSEYGSFEYF.

The chain uses TRBV5-4 and TRBJ2-7, with 12 bases fitting TRBD2. Per the germline V gene, CDR1 is SGHNT and CDR2 is YYREEE (reference sequence). After removal of 4 bases from V and 1 base from J, the junction contained 6 bases not matched to a gene. This CDR3 has 16 residues. The CDR3 loop is CASSAGLAGLSYEQYF. The CDR3 coding sequence is TGTGCCAGCAGCGCGGGACTAGCGGGCCTATCCTACGAGCAGTACTTC.

The chain joins TRBV29-1 to TRBJ2-3, with D possibly TRBD2 on 5 matching bases. Germline V gives CDR1 SQVTM, CDR2 ANQGSEA. V was trimmed by 8 bases and J by 6 bases, leaving 18 bases between them. The CDR3 has 13 residues. DNA for the CDR3: TGCAGCTCCGGACTCTCTAAGGGCGATACGCAGTATTTT. Translated: CSSGLSKGDTQYF.

V and J are TRBV29-1 and TRBJ2-7; D may be TRBD1 (5 bases). The CDR3 totals 13 residues. The germline V gene has CDR1 SQVTM and CDR2 ANQGSEA. Deletions cut 0 bases from V and 6 bases from J, with 12 bases between. The CDR3 is CSVEEWSGSEQYF. The CDR3 DNA reads TGCAGCGTTGAAGAGTGGTCAGGGTCCGAGCAGTACTTC.

V gene TRBV20-1 combines with J gene TRBJ2-5; no clear D gene. This CDR3 is 11 amino acids long. The germline V gene has CDR1 DFQATT and CDR2 SNEGSKA (reference sequence). V shed 3 bases and J shed 7 bases, with 9 bases lying between them. The CDR3 sequence: CSARNLVTQYF. For the CDR3, the DNA is TGCAGTGCTAGGAACCTGGTGACCCAGTACTTC.

This chain joins TRBV29-1 and TRBJ2-7; TRBD1 might be the D (5 bases). This CDR3 spans 15 amino acids. In germline, CDR1 is SQVTM, CDR2 ANQGSEA. V dropped 1 base and J dropped 2 bases, with 15 bases sitting between them. CDR3 DNA sequence: TGCAGCGTTGAAGTTATCAGGGATGCAACCTACGAGCAGTACTTC. It encodes CSVEVIRDATYEQYF.

The chain employs TRBV7-7 and TRBJ1-1; D not resolved. Germline loops: CDR1 SSHAT, CDR2 FNYEAQ (reference sequence). The CDR3 extends over 13 amino acids. The V end lost 0 bases, the J end lost 1 base, and 3 bases lay between the germline ends. As DNA, the CDR3 is TGTGCCAGCAGCTTAGCAGAGAACACTGAAGCTTTCTTT. This encodes CASSLAENTEAFF.

The chain is built from TRBV11-2 and TRBJ1-1; a weak D match, TRBD1 (5 bases). V was cut by 2 bases and J by 5 bases, with 9 bases left in between. This CDR3 is built from 13 residues. Germline CDR1 and CDR2: SGHAT and FQNNGV. CDR3 nucleotides: TGTGCCAGCAGCTTAAAAGAGGGGACTGAAGCTTTCTTT. Encoded protein: CASSLKEGTEAFF.

The gene calls are TRBV7-8 and TRBJ2-5; 8 bases match TRBD2. The CDR3 length is 15 residues. With 3 bases clipped from V and 5 bases from J, the junction kept 8 bases outside the gene matches. Germline loops: CDR1 SGHVS, CDR2 FQNEAQ. The CDR3 loop reads CASSFKREFRETQYF. CDR3 nucleotides: TGTGCCAGCAGCTTCAAGCGGGAGTTTCGTGAGACCCAGTACTTC.

The J gene is TRBJ2-7, the V gene TRBV5-5, with D possibly being TRBD1 (5 bases). Trimming took 3 bases from V and 0 from J, leaving 10 bases between them. The CDR3 extends over 14 amino acids. Germline V CDR1 and CDR2: SGHKS, YYEKEE (reference sequence). The CDR3 region is CASSSLDISYEQYF. The CDR3 bases are TGTGCCAGCAGCTCCCTGGACATCTCCTACGAGCAGTACTTC.

Concerning this clone itself: It may be a read error: a sequence one base away is much more abundant. The CDR3 is CASSFRDQPQHF. Here the CDR3 DNA reads TGTGCCAGCAGCTTCAGGGATCAGCCCCAGCATTTT. The chain joins TRBV7-2 to TRBJ1-5; D might be TRBD1 (5 bases). CDR3 length equals 12 residues. V lost 3 bases to trimming and J lost 5 bases, with 5 bases between them. Germline V CDR1 and CDR2: SGHTA, FQGNSA.

The V gene is TRBV6-1, the J gene TRBJ2-1; perhaps D is TRBD1 or TRBD2 (5 bases each). Trimming took 6 bases from V and 4 from J, leaving 16 bases between them. CDR3 length equals 15 residues. Germline CDR1 and CDR2: MNHNS and SASEGT. This CDR3 is CASSQPGRQYNEQFF. DNA of the CDR3: TGTGCCAGCAGCCAACCGGGACGACAGTACAATGAGCAGTTCTTC.

This chain links TRBV11-2 with TRBJ2-7, with TRBD1 identical over 8 bases. V lost 0 bases and J lost 2; bases outside the gene matches: 0. This CDR3 has 14 amino acids. CDR1 and CDR2 (germline): SGHAT, FQNNGV. CDR3 region: CASSLDRGPYEQYF. The CDR3 coding sequence is TGTGCCAGCAGCTTAGACAGGGGGCCCTACGAGCAGTACTTC.

V usage is TRBV18 and J usage is TRBJ2-2; D call uncertain. Germline V gene sequence: CDR1 KGHSH, CDR2 LQKENI. The V end lost 5 bases, the J end lost 7 bases, and 8 bases lay between the germline ends. There are 12 residues in the CDR3. CDR3 coding DNA: TGTGCCAGCTCATCGGATGTCGGGGAGCTGTTTTTT. It codes for CASSSDVGELFF.

The CDR3: CASSQVGQTTDTQYF. The CDR3 coding sequence is TGTGCCAGCAGCCAGGTAGGACAGACCACAGATACGCAGTATTTT. The chain carries TRBV4-2 and TRBJ2-3; the D gene is possibly TRBD1 (6 bases). This CDR3 region has 15 residues. In germline, CDR1 is LGHNA, CDR2 YNFKEQ. Trimming took 3 bases from V and 2 from J, leaving 12 bases between them.

About this clone itself: Other DNA sequences in the same sample also yield this CDR3. As DNA, the CDR3 is TGTGCCAGCAGTTCCGGAAACACCATATATTTT. Its protein is CASSSGNTIYF. The chain is built from TRBV28 and TRBJ1-3, with D uncertain. Trimming shortened V by 4 bases and J by 4 bases, and 2 bases separated the two germline ends. This CDR3 comprises 11 residues. From germline, CDR1 is MDHEN and CDR2 SYDVKM. Full variable domain (outside the CDR3, taken from reference TRBV28 and TRBJ1-3): DVKVTQSSRYLVKRTGEKVFLECVQDMDHENMFWYRQDPGLGLRLIYFSYDVKMKEKGDIPEGYSVSREKKERFSLILESASTNQTSMYLCASSSGNTIYFGEGSWLTVV.

The gene calls are TRBV7-9 and TRBJ2-5; 9 bases fit TRBD1. CDR1 SEHNR and CDR2 FQNEAQ come from the germline V gene (reference sequence). The CDR3 is made up of 15 amino acids. With 4 bases clipped from V and 3 bases from J, the junction kept 6 bases outside the gene matches. This chain's CDR3 is CASSYGTGSKETQYF. The CDR3 nucleotides read TGTGCCAGCAGCTATGGGACAGGGTCGAAAGAGACCCAGTACTTC.

The chain recombines TRBV15 with TRBJ2-1, with D possibly matching TRBD1 (6 bases). The CDR3 has 15 amino acids. With 5 bases removed from V and 6 bases from J, the gap between germline ends came to 17 bases. Germline CDR1 reads LNHNV; CDR2 reads YYDKDF (reference sequence). The CDR3: CATSLGASRVNEQFF. The CDR3 DNA reads TGTGCCACCAGCCTGGGGGCGAGTCGGGTCAATGAGCAGTTCTTC.